The 17 T cell receptor beta chains listed next were all sequenced from one sample in a study of T cell repertoires in cytomegalovirus infection. TCRdb reprocessed the reads with MiXCR, giving one entry per CDR3 protein. The table records about half a million distinct CDR3 sequences, roughly 34% of them present only once. No antigen is known for these receptors. The sequenced sample was cultured PBMCs, obtained from culture after CMV antigen stimulation. These TCRs come from a human donor in good health (CMV status not recorded). Some clones in this sample may be carry-over from other donors' samples.

This chain uses TRBV9 with TRBJ2-1; 9 nucleotides line up with TRBD2. There are 16 residues in the CDR3. Germline V CDR1 and CDR2: SGDLS, YYNGEE. J was trimmed by 12 bases and V by 2 bases; bases with no gene match: 15. The DNA for the CDR3 is TGTGCCAGCAGCGTGGGTTTGTGGGCTAGCGGGAAAACGCAGTTCTTC. It encodes CASSVGLWASGKTQFF.

The chain uses TRBV19 and TRBJ2-5; D unresolved. Germline lookup yields CDR1 LNHDA and CDR2 SQIVND (reference sequence). This CDR3 region has 13 residues. V lost 0 bases, J lost 7 bases, and 9 bases lay in between. The CDR3 here is CASSIDSTVTQYF. The DNA of the CDR3 is TGTGCCAGTAGTATAGACTCCACGGTGACCCAGTACTTC.

This rearrangement joins TRBV7-8 to TRBJ1-1; D unclear. Germline CDR1 SGHVS, CDR2 FQNEAQ. Trimming took off 7 bases at V and 1 base at J, with 16 bases between the two ends. This CDR3 is built from 15 residues. The CDR3 loop reads CASTHPRHSNTEAFF. The CDR3 coding sequence is TGTGCCAGCACCCACCCCCGGCATTCGAACACTGAAGCTTTCTTT.

This chain links TRBV12-3 or TRBV12-4 with TRBJ2-1; D is uncertain. Trimming shortened V by 6 bases and J by 0 bases, and 12 bases separated the two germline ends. The CDR3 is made up of 15 amino acids. The CDR3 loop reads CASRNLPRSYNEQFF. The CDR3 coding sequence is TGTGCCAGCAGAAATCTACCTCGCTCCTACAATGAGCAGTTCTTC.

The chain is built from TRBV5-4 and TRBJ1-1; no clear D gene. The ends were cut back, 4 bases at V and 1 base at J, with 14 bases in the middle. Germline loops: CDR1 SGHNT, CDR2 YYREEE (reference sequence). The CDR3 has 15 amino acids. CDR3 DNA sequence: TGTGCCAGCAGCCCCGGTAGGCAGCGGAACACTGAAGCTTTCTTT. Its protein is CASSPGRQRNTEAFF.

The chain joins TRBV6-2 or TRBV6-3 to TRBJ2-7; a weak D match, TRBD2 (5 bases). V lost 6 bases, J lost 3 bases, and 12 bases lay in between. Germline CDR1 reads MNHEY; CDR2 reads SVGEGT. The length of the CDR3 is 13 residues. The CDR3 bases are TGTGCCAGCAGCCGGACTTCTTACTACGAGCAGTACGTC. Protein sequence: CASSRTSYYEQYV.

The V gene is TRBV7-4, the J gene TRBJ2-3; the match to TRBD1 covers 9 bases. In germline, CDR1 is SGHVT, CDR2 SQSDAQ. J was trimmed by 2 bases and V by 5 bases; bases with no gene match: 11. The CDR3 is made up of 17 amino acids. The CDR3 is CASSGYARDRATDTQYF. The CDR3 bases are TGTGCCAGCAGCGGTTACGCCCGGGACAGGGCCACAGATACGCAGTATTTT.

This clonotype was counted between two and nine times. The V gene is TRBV7-2, the J gene TRBJ2-5; 9 bases fit TRBD2. The length of the CDR3 is 16 residues. Germline assignment: CDR1 SGHTA and CDR2 FQGNSA. The trim removed 3 bases at V and 5 bases at J, leaving 10 bases unmatched. This CDR3 reads CASSLNGGRETETQYF. CDR3 nucleotides: TGTGCCAGCAGCTTGAATGGCGGGAGGGAAACGGAGACCCAGTACTTC.

The genes are TRBV14 and TRBJ2-1, with 8 bases matching TRBD2. The CDR3 has 16 amino acids. The V gene's germline CDR1 is SGHDN and CDR2 FVKESK. Trimming took 0 bases from V and 5 from J; bases not matched to a gene: 6. The CDR3 nucleotides are TGTGCCAGCAGCCAAGAAGCAAGCGGGAGACACAATGAGCAGTTCTTC. Translating gives CASSQEASGRHNEQFF. Combining the CDR3 with reference TRBV14 and TRBJ2-1 gives the whole variable domain EAGVTQFPSHSVIEKGQTVTLRCDPISGHDNLYWYRRVMGKEIKFLLHFVKESKQDESGMPNNRFLAERTGGTYSTLKVQPAELEDSGVYFCASSQEASGRHNEQFFGPGTRLTVL.

A few counts support this clonotype. The genes are TRBV6-1 and TRBJ1-1; 8 nucleotides align to TRBD1. The V and J ends lost 0 bases and 7 bases, in that order; junction bases with no gene match: 13. Germline V CDR1 and CDR2: MNHNS, SASEGT. The CDR3 covers 17 residues. CDR3: CASSEAGQGILRDEAFF. CDR3 nucleotide sequence: TGTGCCAGCAGTGAAGCAGGACAGGGCATTCTCCGTGATGAAGCTTTCTTT.

With regard to this clonotype: This may be a read error: a much more frequent sequence differs by one nucleotide. This chain links TRBV7-2 with TRBJ2-1; TRBD2 aligns across 8 bases. The V and J ends lost 5 bases and 4 bases, in that order; junction bases with no gene match: 4. Germline V CDR1 and CDR2: SGHTA, FQGNSA. The CDR3 totals 14 residues. As DNA, the CDR3 is TGTGCCAGCAGCGAAAGACTAGCGTACAATGAGCAGTTCTTC. Its translation: CASSERLAYNEQFF.

DNA of the CDR3: TGTGCCAGCAGTACGCCGGGACTAGCGGGAGGCGGCTCCTACAATGAGCAGTTCTTC. Translating it yields CASSTPGLAGGGSYNEQFF. The chain is built from TRBV12-3 or TRBV12-4 and TRBJ2-1, with 15 positions matching TRBD2. V lost 5 bases, J lost 0 bases, and 8 bases stayed unmatched. The CDR3 spans 19 residues.

This clonotype came up many times. The chain carries TRBV12-3 or TRBV12-4 and TRBJ2-3; 7 bases align to TRBD1. V lost 8 bases to trimming and J lost 5 bases; unmatched junction nucleotides: 13. The CDR3 is 15 amino acids. CDR3: CASSIVEGARDTQYF. In nucleotides, the CDR3 is TGTGCCAGCTCCATCGTAGAGGGGGCTAGAGATACGCAGTATTTT.

This clonotype was counted many times. The V and J genes are TRBV7-9 and TRBJ2-7, with TRBD2 identical over 14 bases. CDR1 is SEHNR, CDR2 FQNEAQ, per germline (reference sequence). Trimming took 4 bases from V and 2 from J; bases not matched to a gene: 4. The CDR3 covers 16 residues. CDR3 sequence reads: CASSSGLAGVTYEQYF. CDR3 sequence (DNA): TGTGCCAGCAGCTCGGGACTAGCGGGAGTAACCTACGAGCAGTACTTC.

A few counts support this clonotype. The chain combines TRBV7-2 with TRBJ2-1; 7 nucleotides align to TRBD2. The V gene's germline CDR1 is SGHTA and CDR2 FQGNSA. The CDR3 sequence is 16 residues long. V shed 1 base and J 9 bases; nucleotides not matched to a gene: 12. The CDR3 sequence is CASSLDGSGTPREQFF. DNA of the CDR3: TGTGCCAGCAGCTTAGATGGCAGCGGGACCCCCCGTGAGCAGTTCTTC.

This chain connects TRBV5-4 to TRBJ1-2; D is ambiguous. The germline gives CDR1 SGHNT, CDR2 YYREEE (reference sequence). The CDR3 runs 13 residues. Between the trimmed V and J ends, which lost 4 bases and 7 bases, there was a span of 14 bases. The CDR3, as DNA: TGTGCCAGCAGCCCCCCTGTAGAGGGTGGCTACACCTTC. Protein: CASSPPVEGGYTF.

In this sample, this clonotype turned up a few times. The gene calls are TRBV19 and TRBJ2-2; 8 bases fit TRBD1. Trimming took 6 bases from V and 2 from J; bases not matched to a gene: 2. Germline V lookup: CDR1 LNHDA, CDR2 SQIVND (reference sequence). CDR3 length: 14 amino acids. CDR3: CASSDRGNTGELFF. In DNA form, the CDR3 reads TGTGCCAGTAGCGACAGGGGTAACACCGGGGAGCTGTTTTTT.